This note documents a single TCR beta chain sequence. Authors' data handling: Scientists estimated how many nucleated cells there were by amplifying reference gene primers. Produced via immunoSEQ multiplex PCR; TCRdb's table is partial and in-frame only. D and trimming come from the DNA, and the V and J calls and clone size come from that table. This table has around 120,000 clones, roughly 91% appearing once. This sample was included in a study of blood T cell repertoires in COVID-19. About the research overall: Samples taken during acute and convalescent COVID-19 were collected in the United States, Italy and Spain. The cDNA or gDNA used as material had been derived from T cells, B-cell-depleted T cells, or PBMCs.

Deletions cut 0 bases from V and 5 bases from J, with 17 bases between. The CDR3 has 16 residues. Per germline, CDR1 KGHSH and CDR2 LQKENI. Sequencing was carried out using peripheral blood. The rearrangement links TRBV18 to TRBJ2-7, with TRBD2 as a possible D gene (6 bases). The clonotype was recovered from a human donor in a cohort sampled during active COVID-19. The CDR3 is CASSPPVGQGGNEQYF. The CDR3 DNA sequence: TGTGCCAGCTCACCACCGGTAGGCCAGGGCGGGAACGAGCAGTACTTC.